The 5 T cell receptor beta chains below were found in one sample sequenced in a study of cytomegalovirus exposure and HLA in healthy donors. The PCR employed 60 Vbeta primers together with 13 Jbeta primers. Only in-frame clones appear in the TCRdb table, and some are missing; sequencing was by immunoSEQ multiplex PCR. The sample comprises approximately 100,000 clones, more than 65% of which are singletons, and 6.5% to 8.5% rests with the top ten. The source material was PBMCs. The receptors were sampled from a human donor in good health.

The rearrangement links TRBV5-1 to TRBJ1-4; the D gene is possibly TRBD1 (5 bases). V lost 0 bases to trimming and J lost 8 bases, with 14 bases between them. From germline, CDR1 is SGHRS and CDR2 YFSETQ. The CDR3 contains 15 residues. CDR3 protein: CASSLGYGGAEKLFF. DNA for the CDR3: TGCGCCAGCAGCTTGGGGTACGGTGGGGCCGAAAAACTGTTTTTT.

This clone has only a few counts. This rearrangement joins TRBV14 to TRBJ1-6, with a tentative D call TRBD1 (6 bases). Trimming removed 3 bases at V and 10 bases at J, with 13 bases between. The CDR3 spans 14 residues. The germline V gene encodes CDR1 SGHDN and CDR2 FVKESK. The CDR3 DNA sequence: TGTGCCAGCAGCCAGGCCAGGGGTTACTCACCCCTCCACTTT. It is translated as CASSQARGYSPLHF. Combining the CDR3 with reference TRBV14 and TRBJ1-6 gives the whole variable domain EAGVTQFPSHSVIEKGQTVTLRCDPISGHDNLYWYRRVMGKEIKFLLHFVKESKQDESGMPNNRFLAERTGGTYSTLKVQPAELEDSGVYFCASSQARGYSPLHFGNGTRLTVT.

CDR3 nucleotide sequence: TGCGCCAGCAGCTTTACTACAGGCTACGAGCAGTACTTC. Its translation: CASSFTTGYEQYF. V is TRBV5-1 and J is TRBJ2-7, with a tentative D call TRBD1 (5 bases). CDR1 and CDR2 (germline): SGHRS, YFSETQ. Deletions cut 2 bases from V and 3 bases from J, with 9 bases between. This CDR3 spans 13 amino acids. The whole variable domain, filled in from reference TRBV5-1 and TRBJ2-7, reads KAGVTQTPRYLIKTRGQQVTLSCSPISGHRSVSWYQQTPGQGLQFLFEYFSETQRNKGNFPGRFSGRQFSNSRSEMNVSTLELGDSALYLCASSFTTGYEQYFGPGTRLTVT.

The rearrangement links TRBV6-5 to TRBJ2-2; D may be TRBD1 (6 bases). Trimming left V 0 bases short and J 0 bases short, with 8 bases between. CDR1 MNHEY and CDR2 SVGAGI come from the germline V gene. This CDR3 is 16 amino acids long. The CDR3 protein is CASSYSSGANTGELFF. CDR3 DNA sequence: TGTGCCAGCAGTTACTCATCAGGGGCGAACACCGGGGAGCTGTTTTTT.

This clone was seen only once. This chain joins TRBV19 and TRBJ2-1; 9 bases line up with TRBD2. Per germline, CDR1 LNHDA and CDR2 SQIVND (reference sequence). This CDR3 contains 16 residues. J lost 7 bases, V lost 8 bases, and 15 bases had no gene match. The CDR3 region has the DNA TGTGCCAGTCGCCAAGCTACAGCGGGGGGCACGAATGAGCAGTTCTTC. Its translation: CASRQATAGGTNEQFF.